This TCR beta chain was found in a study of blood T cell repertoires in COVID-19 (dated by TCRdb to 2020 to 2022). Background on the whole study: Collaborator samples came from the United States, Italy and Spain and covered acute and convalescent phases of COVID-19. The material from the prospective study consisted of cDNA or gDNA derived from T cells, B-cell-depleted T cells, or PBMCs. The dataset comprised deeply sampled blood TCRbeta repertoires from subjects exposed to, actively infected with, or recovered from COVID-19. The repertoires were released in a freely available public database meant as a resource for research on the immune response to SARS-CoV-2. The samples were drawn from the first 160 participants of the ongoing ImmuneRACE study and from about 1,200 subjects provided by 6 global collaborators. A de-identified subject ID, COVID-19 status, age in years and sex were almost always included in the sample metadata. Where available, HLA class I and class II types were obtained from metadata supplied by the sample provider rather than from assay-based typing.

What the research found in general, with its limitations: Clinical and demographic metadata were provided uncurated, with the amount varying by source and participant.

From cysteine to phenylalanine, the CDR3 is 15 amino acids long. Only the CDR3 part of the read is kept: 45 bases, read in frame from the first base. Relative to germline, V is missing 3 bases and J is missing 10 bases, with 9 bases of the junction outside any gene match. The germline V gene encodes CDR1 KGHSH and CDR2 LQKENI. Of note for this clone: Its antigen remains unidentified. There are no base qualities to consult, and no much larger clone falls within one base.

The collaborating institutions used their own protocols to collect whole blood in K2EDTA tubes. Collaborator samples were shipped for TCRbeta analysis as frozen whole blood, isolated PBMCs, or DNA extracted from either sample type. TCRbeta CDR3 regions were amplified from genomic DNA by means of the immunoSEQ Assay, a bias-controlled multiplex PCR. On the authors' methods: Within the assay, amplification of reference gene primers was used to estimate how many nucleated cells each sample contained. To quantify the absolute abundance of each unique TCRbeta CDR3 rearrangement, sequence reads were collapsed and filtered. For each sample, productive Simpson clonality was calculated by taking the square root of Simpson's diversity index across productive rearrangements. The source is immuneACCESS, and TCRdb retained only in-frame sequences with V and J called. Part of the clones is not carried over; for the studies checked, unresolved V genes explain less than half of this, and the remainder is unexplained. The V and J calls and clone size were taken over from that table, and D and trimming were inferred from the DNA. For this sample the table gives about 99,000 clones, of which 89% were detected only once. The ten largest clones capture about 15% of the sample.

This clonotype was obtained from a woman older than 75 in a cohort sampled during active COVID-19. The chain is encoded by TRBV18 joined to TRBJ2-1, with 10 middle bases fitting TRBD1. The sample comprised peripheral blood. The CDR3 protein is CASSPGTGAIGEQFF. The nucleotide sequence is TGTGCCAGCTCACCGGGGACAGGGGCCATAGGGGAGCAGTTCTTC.